This T cell receptor beta chain was captured by sequencing in a study of blood T cell repertoires in COVID-19. Across the whole study: There were acute and convalescent COVID-19 samples, and they came from the United States, Italy and Spain. The cDNA or gDNA used as material had been derived from T cells, B-cell-depleted T cells, or PBMCs.

The CDR3 is 15 amino acids. The V gene's germline CDR1 is MGHRA and CDR2 YSYEKL. Between the trimmed V and J ends, which lost 0 bases and 5 bases, there was a span of 13 bases. Under the authors' procedure: Estimation of nucleated cell counts relied on the amplification of reference gene primers. The method was immunoSEQ multiplex PCR; TCRdb's version includes in-frame clones alone and lacks a portion of them. V and J calls and clone size come straight from that table; D and trimming were deduced from the DNA. The data contain about 46,000 clones, roughly 85% of them singletons. V usage is TRBV4-1 and J usage is TRBJ2-5; TRBD1 might be the D (6 bases). This TCR came from a human donor in a cohort sampled during active COVID-19. The donor label of this sample is uncertain. Input material: peripheral blood. Written as DNA, the CDR3 is TGCGCCAGCAGCCAAGATCGGGACAAAAGGGAGACCCAGTACTTC. It yields the protein CASSQDRDKRETQYF.